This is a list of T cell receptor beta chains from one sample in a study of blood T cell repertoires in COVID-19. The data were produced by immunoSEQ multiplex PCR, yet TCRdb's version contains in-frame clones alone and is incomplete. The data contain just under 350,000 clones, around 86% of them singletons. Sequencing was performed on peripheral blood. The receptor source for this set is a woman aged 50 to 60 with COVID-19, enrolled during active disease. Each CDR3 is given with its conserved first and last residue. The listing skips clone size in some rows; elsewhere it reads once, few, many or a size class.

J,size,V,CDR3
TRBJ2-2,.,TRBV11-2,CASSHKQRLAPPSGRADTGELFF
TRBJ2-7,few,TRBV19,CASSIGTGDYEQYF
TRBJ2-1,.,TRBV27,CASSLNGAAITYNEQFF
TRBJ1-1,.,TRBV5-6,CASSLYDGLNTEAFF
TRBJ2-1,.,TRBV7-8,CASSFTRISGRAGYNEQFF
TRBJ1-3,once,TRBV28,CASSSQGNTIYF
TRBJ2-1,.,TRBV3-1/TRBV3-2,CASSQGPSVGLPYTSSYNEQFF
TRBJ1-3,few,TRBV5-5,CASSYRTGNDLGYTIYF
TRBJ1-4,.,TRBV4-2,CASSPVRVETGYPPTNEKLFF
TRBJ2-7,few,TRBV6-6,CASNPGRAPYEQYF
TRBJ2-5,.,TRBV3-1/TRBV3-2,CASSQAGETQYF
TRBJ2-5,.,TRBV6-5,CASGTTGFATQYF
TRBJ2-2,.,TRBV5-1,CASKGQANTGELFF
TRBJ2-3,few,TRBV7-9,CASSLQVDTQYF
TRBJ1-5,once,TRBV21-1,CASSKTRRGDFSNQPQHF
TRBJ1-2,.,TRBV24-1,CATSDRTGIEGYTF
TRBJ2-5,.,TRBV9,CASSPRGGTSGRAEETQYF
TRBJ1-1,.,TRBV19,CASSIADRSLNTEAFF
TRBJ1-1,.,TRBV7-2,CASSLQGKFTEAFF
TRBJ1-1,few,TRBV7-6,CASSLGEMSTEAFF
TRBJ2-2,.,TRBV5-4,CASSLRLGAGELFF
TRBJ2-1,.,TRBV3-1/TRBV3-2,CASSPLGRAGDEQFF
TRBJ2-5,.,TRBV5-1,CASSLDSSGETQYF
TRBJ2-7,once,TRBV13,CASSFSVGGNRRQYF
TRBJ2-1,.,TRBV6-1,CASSERWASVSNEQFF
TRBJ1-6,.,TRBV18,CASSPRQGDNSPLHF
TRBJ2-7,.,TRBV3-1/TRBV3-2,CASSQDRRDRGYEQYF
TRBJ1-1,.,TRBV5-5,CASSLDRRNTEAFF